This TCR beta chain comes out of a study of T-cell memory formation after mild COVID-19. For the study at large: The study found TCR clusters largely donor specific.

Study results and limitations: Mainly in CM and EM were contracting CD4+ clones; CD8+ were in EMRA. The appearance of some responding clones in pre-infection memory suggested that cross-reactive memory joined.

As to this clonotype: Its target is not known.

The CDR3 spans 15 residues. The V end lost 5 bases, the J end lost 4 bases, and 17 bases lay between the germline ends. Germline V gives CDR1 SGHVS, CDR2 FNYEAQ. Libraries for TCRalpha and TCRbeta carried sample barcodes and unique molecular identifiers via 5'RACE. TCRdb reprocessed the 5' RACE reads via MiXCR and lists one record per CDR3 protein. Counted here are hundreds of thousands of distinct CDR3 sequences, approximately 13% occurring once; the ten biggest clones make up about 20%. The V and J genes are TRBV7-6 and TRBJ2-5, with D uncertain. Sequences were obtained from PBMCs or a T cell subset sorted from them (not recorded which). The origin of this receptor is a man younger than 35 who had mild COVID-19 (a few samples of this study predate the infection). Cell type and time point are not known. Written as DNA, the CDR3 is TGTGCCAGCAGCCCCCACCTGGGCCGGCCAGAGACCCAGTACTTC. Its protein is CASSPHLGRPETQYF.